The clone carrying this T cell receptor (beta chain) was detected ten times or more. The sample is drawn from a study of T-cell reconstitution after alpha-beta-depleted transplantation in children. V was pared by 0 bases and J by 6 bases, with 17 bases between. The CDR3 is made up of 15 amino acids. CDR1 is DFQATT, CDR2 SNEGSKA, per germline (reference sequence). Unique molecular identifiers were used in preparing the TCRbeta library. TCRdb redid the calling of the PCR reads with MiXCR, one entry per CDR3 protein. The sample holds about 640,000 distinct CDR3 sequences, about 15% seen once. This receptor was identified in a human donor who donated a stem cell graft to a child with acute myeloid leukemia. The chain recombines TRBV20-1 with TRBJ1-1; TRBD1 might be the D (5 bases). The sample in question was PBMCs from the stem cell graft donor, obtained from the stem cell graft. In DNA form, the CDR3 reads TGCAGTGCTAGAGATGGGGGGAGGAGTGGACCTGAAGCTTTCTTT. Encoded protein: CSARDGGRSGPEAFF.